The T cell receptor (beta chain) described here comes from a study of blood T cell repertoires in COVID-19. Across the whole study: Acute and convalescent COVID-19 samples came from the United States, Italy and Spain.

The CDR3 consists of 16 residues. Germline V gene sequence: CDR1 SNHLY, CDR2 FYNNEI. J was trimmed by 6 bases and V by 7 bases; bases with no gene match: 12. Original processing notes: Scientists estimated how many nucleated cells there were by amplifying reference gene primers. Profiling relied on immunoSEQ multiplex PCR, and the TCRdb table lists in-frame clones only, not all of them. V, J and clone size derive from that table, while D and trimming were established from the DNA sequence. Of 39,000 or so clones in the sample, approximately 85% were seen once. The TCR was taken from a man in his forties or fifties with active or convalescent COVID-19. The chain employs TRBV2 and TRBJ1-6, with 7 bases fitting TRBD1. The sequenced sample was peripheral blood. Here the CDR3 reads CASTYLGQVLNSPLHF. CDR3 nucleotides: TGTGCCAGCACCTACCTTGGACAGGTCCTTAATTCACCCCTCCACTTT.